This is a list of T cell receptor beta chains from one sample in a study of blood T cell repertoires in COVID-19. Some clones are missing from TCRdb's copy, which holds only in-frame ones; the method was immunoSEQ multiplex PCR. The sample has about 250,000 clones, 88% seen once. Material: peripheral blood. These receptors were obtained from a man aged 80 or over with acute or convalescent COVID-19. Each CDR3 is given with its conserved first and last residue. The D gene is left open where the match is weak. Expanded clones get a size class; other rows say once, few or many, or leave the size out.

>NA|TRBJ1-3|NA|TRBV28
CASSLALKSSGNTIYF
TGTGCCAGCAGTTTAGCTCTAAAGAGCTCTGGAAACACCATATATTTT
>TRBD2|TRBJ2-5|once|TRBV24-1
CATSDRASGGVGETQYF
TGTGCCACCAGTGATAGGGCTAGCGGAGGAGTTGGGGAGACCCAGTACTTC
>TRBD2|TRBJ2-1|NA|TRBV6-5
CASSLASGTYNEQFF
TGTGCCAGCAGTTTGGCTAGCGGAACCTACAATGAGCAGTTCTTC
>TRBD1|TRBJ2-7|NA|TRBV10-2
CASLHPRDSPAHEQYF
TGCGCCAGCCTACACCCCCGGGACAGTCCGGCCCACGAGCAGTACTTC
>NA|TRBJ1-1|NA|TRBV11-2
CASSLGAQGTEAFF
TGTGCCAGCAGCTTAGGAGCTCAGGGTACTGAAGCTTTCTTT
>NA|TRBJ2-7|NA|TRBV28
CASSSTQGTNYYEQYF
TGTGCCAGCAGTTCGACCCAGGGGACCAACTACTACGAGCAGTACTTC
>NA|TRBJ1-5|once|TRBV10-3
CAISDGGRNQPQHF
TGTGCCATCAGTGACGGGGGTCGGAATCAGCCCCAGCATTTT
>TRBD1|TRBJ1-5|NA|TRBV11-2
CASSPSGTVDQPQHF
TGTGCCAGCAGCCCTTCAGGGACAGTAGATCAGCCCCAGCATTTT
>NA|TRBJ2-5|NA|TRBV7-9
CASSLARQGPQETQYF
TGTGCCAGCAGCTTAGCGAGGCAAGGCCCGCAAGAGACCCAGTACTTC
>TRBD2|TRBJ2-1|NA|TRBV5-1
CASSSGTTSYNEQFF
TGCGCCAGCAGCTCCGGGACTACTTCCTACAATGAGCAGTTCTTC
>NA|TRBJ2-5|NA|TRBV4-3
CASSQTHPLAFQETQYF
TGCGCCAGCAGCCAAACCCACCCACTAGCTTTCCAAGAGACCCAGTACTTC
>TRBD1|TRBJ1-2|NA|TRBV7-2
CASSRGTDYGYTF
TGTGCCAGCAGCCGCGGGACAGACTATGGCTACACCTTC
>TRBD1|TRBJ1-2|NA|TRBV7-7
CASSLASGRGQGYTF
TGTGCCAGCAGCTTGGCGTCCGGCAGGGGGCAAGGCTACACCTTC
>TRBD1|TRBJ2-6|NA|TRBV7-9
CASSQTTGGSGANVLTF
TGTGCCAGCAGCCAAACTACAGGGGGCAGTGGGGCCAACGTCCTGACTTTC
>NA|TRBJ1-6|NA|TRBV10-3
CAISGTGDLNSPLHF
TGTGCCATCAGTGGTACGGGTGACCTCAATTCACCCCTCCACTTT
>NA|TRBJ1-1|NA|TRBV3-1/TRBV3-2
CASSYRGRDTEAFF
TGTGCCAGCAGCTACAGAGGGCGGGACACTGAAGCTTTCTTT
>NA|TRBJ1-1|NA|TRBV4-2
CASSHPGVTEAFF
TGTGCCAGCAGCCATCCCGGGGTCACTGAAGCTTTCTTT
>NA|TRBJ2-3|NA|TRBV19
CASSIGPATDTQYF
TGTGCCAGTAGTATAGGCCCAGCGACAGATACGCAGTATTTT
>NA|TRBJ1-5|once|TRBV6-5
CASSSQVNQPQHF
TGTGCCAGCAGTTCCCAGGTAAACCAGCCCCAGCATTTT
>TRBD2|TRBJ2-1|NA|TRBV7-2
CASSSSGLAGGNEQFF
TGTGCCAGCAGCTCTAGTGGACTAGCGGGGGGCAATGAGCAGTTCTTC
>TRBD2|TRBJ2-2|NA|TRBV3-1/TRBV3-2
CASRPSGRARNTGELFF
TGTGCCAGCAGACCTAGCGGGAGGGCCCGGAACACCGGGGAGCTGTTTTTT
>TRBD2|TRBJ2-3|NA|TRBV7-2
CASSLAASGGPTDTQYF
TGTGCCAGCAGCTTAGCGGCAAGCGGGGGACCGACAGATACGCAGTATTTT